The present T cell receptor beta chain was sequenced within a study of T cells after posttransplantation cyclophosphamide. Whole-study findings and limits: Skin or GI-infiltrating T cells shared few TRB sequences with blood. Donor CD8+ memory clones often dominated recipient blood repertoires at later times.

This clone appeared once. The antigen remains unidentified. J was trimmed by 1 base and V by 5 bases; bases with no gene match: 6. The CDR3 runs 15 residues. The germline V gene has CDR1 LNHDA and CDR2 SQIVND (reference sequence). Assay: immunoSEQ multiplex PCR; the TCRdb copy retains only in-frame clones and omits some. The sample lists around 47,000 clones, roughly 94% occurring once. The source is a woman in her twenties or thirties in good health and a related stem cell transplant donor. The sample taken for sequencing was PBMCs. V and J are TRBV19 and TRBJ2-3, with 7 bases aligning to TRBD2. The CDR3 bases are TGTGCCAGTAGTGGACCGGGGAGGGGCACAGATACGCAGTATTTT. Protein product: CASSGPGRGTDTQYF.